One and the same sample provided the 25 T cell receptor beta chains below, sequenced in a study of CD8+ T cells in alopecia areata. cDNA serving as the sequencing template came from extracted, reverse transcribed RNA. Sequenced by immunoSEQ multiplex PCR; TCRdb stores in-frame clones only, minus some. The table shows more than 200,000 clones, with around two thirds occurring only once. This specimen was CD4+ T cells sorted from blood, taken at week 0. These receptors were obtained from a human donor with alopecia areata.

This clone showed up just a few times. The gene calls are TRBV7-9 and TRBJ2-7, with 9 bases that match TRBD2. CDR3 length: 13 amino acids. The germline V gene encodes CDR1 SEHNR and CDR2 FQNEAQ (reference sequence). The ends lost 9 bases at V and 5 bases at J; junction bases unmatched: 8. The CDR3, as DNA: TGTGCCAGTGCGGGGGGGCGCGCCCACGAGCAGTACTTC. Amino acids: CASAGGRAHEQYF.

This chain uses TRBV29-1 with TRBJ1-4; D gene unclear. Germline V gives CDR1 SQVTM, CDR2 ANQGSEA. Trimming removed 6 bases at V and 6 bases at J, with 14 bases between. CDR3 size: 13 residues. The CDR3 nucleotides are TGCAGCGTATCACGGTTCTCCGATGAAAAACTGTTTTTT. This codes for CSVSRFSDEKLFF.

This clone has just a few counts. The CDR3 DNA follows: TGCAGCGTTTCAGGACAGGGCCAATCCGGGGAGCTGTTTTTT. Translating gives CSVSGQGQSGELFF. The chain links TRBV29-1 to TRBJ2-2; 8 bases are a match to TRBD1. In germline, CDR1 is SQVTM, CDR2 ANQGSEA. The CDR3 runs 14 residues. V lost 5 bases and J lost 6; bases outside the gene matches: 8.

The rearrangement joins TRBV5-1 to TRBJ2-5; possibly TRBD1 or TRBD2 for D (7 bases each). V was cut by 6 bases and J by 0 bases, with 15 bases left in between. Germline V gene lookup returns CDR1 SGHRS and CDR2 YFSETQ. This CDR3 contains 15 residues. CDR3 sequence: CASNQGGTYQETQYF. In DNA form, the CDR3 reads TGCGCCAGCAATCAGGGGGGGACATACCAAGAGACCCAGTACTTC. Full variable domain (remainder filled in from reference TRBV5-1 and TRBJ2-5): KAGVTQTPRYLIKTRGQQVTLSCSPISGHRSVSWYQQTPGQGLQFLFEYFSETQRNKGNFPGRFSGRQFSNSRSEMNVSTLELGDSALYLCASNQGGTYQETQYFGPGTRLLVL.

This clone was counted only a few times. V is TRBV29-1 and J is TRBJ1-2; the D is unclear. CDR3 length: 12 residues. Trimming removed 7 bases from V and 6 bases from J, with 15 bases in between. Germline lookup yields CDR1 SQVTM and CDR2 ANQGSEA. The CDR3 region has the DNA TGCAGCGAAGGGCGGTTCGAGGATGGCTACACCTTC. Translating gives CSEGRFEDGYTF.

This clone was observed a single time. The gene calls are TRBV6-5 and TRBJ2-3, with a weak D call TRBD1 (5 bases). Germline lookup yields CDR1 MNHEY and CDR2 SVGAGI. The V gene lost 0 bases and the J gene lost 4 bases, with 14 bases spanning the gap. The CDR3 has 16 residues. CDR3 in amino acids: CASSYSSGRAPDTQYF. CDR3 DNA: TGTGCCAGCAGTTACTCGAGTGGCAGGGCCCCAGATACGCAGTATTTT.

This chain links TRBV5-1 with TRBJ2-1; D may match TRBD1 or TRBD2 (6 bases each). Germline V lookup: CDR1 SGHRS, CDR2 YFSETQ. CDR3 length: 16 amino acids. The ends were cut back, 0 bases at V and 0 bases at J, with 10 bases in the middle. The CDR3 nucleotides read TGCGCCAGCAGCTTGGTCGGGGGCGGCTCCTACAATGAGCAGTTCTTC. The encoded protein is CASSLVGGGSYNEQFF.

The sample holds a few counts of this clone. The genes are TRBV9 and TRBJ2-5; no firm D call. This CDR3 comprises 12 residues. The V gene's germline CDR1 is SGDLS and CDR2 YYNGEE. The V end was cut by 1 base, the J end by 4 bases, with 5 bases between. Here the CDR3 reads CASSVFGETQYF. As DNA, the CDR3 is TGTGCCAGCAGCGTATTCGGAGAGACCCAGTACTTC.

The chain has TRBV7-8 and TRBJ2-7; D might be TRBD1 (6 bases). The V end lost 5 bases, the J end lost 0 bases, and 11 bases lay between the germline ends. The CDR3 length is 14 residues. Germline V gives CDR1 SGHVS, CDR2 FQNEAQ. DNA for the CDR3: TGTGCCAGCAGCCAGCACAGGGACTCCTACGAGCAGTACTTC. Protein product: CASSQHRDSYEQYF. Full variable domain (outside the CDR3, taken from reference TRBV7-8 and TRBJ2-7): GAGVSQSPRYKVAKRGQDVALRCDPISGHVSLFWYQQALGQGPEFLTYFQNEAQLDKSGLPSDRFFAERPEGSVSTLKIQRTQQEDSAVYLCASSQHRDSYEQYFGPGTRLTVT.

The chain has TRBV4-3 and TRBJ2-5; the D gene is possibly TRBD2 (6 bases). V lost 0 bases and J 3 bases, leaving 14 bases between the germline ends. The V gene's germline CDR1 is LGHNA and CDR2 YSLEER. This CDR3 contains 16 residues. CDR3 sequence reads: CASSQETTRGKETQYF. Written as DNA, the CDR3 is TGCGCCAGCAGCCAAGAAACAACTCGCGGGAAAGAGACCCAGTACTTC.

The V call is TRBV7-9, the J call TRBJ2-3, with TRBD2 matching over 11 bases. This CDR3 has 17 amino acids. V was clipped by 6 bases and J by 2 bases; unmatched bases: 10. Germline assignment: CDR1 SEHNR and CDR2 FQNEAQ (reference sequence). The CDR3: CASSSTVGLADTDTQYF. In nucleotides, the CDR3 is TGTGCCAGCAGTTCGACCGTGGGACTAGCGGACACAGATACGCAGTATTTT.

This clone was detected a few times. The V call is TRBV5-1, the J call TRBJ2-5; D is perhaps TRBD1 (5 bases). The CDR3 length is 15 residues. Between the trimmed V and J ends, which lost 7 bases and 1 base, there was a span of 17 bases. CDR1 is SGHRS and CDR2 is YFSETQ in the germline V gene. This CDR3 reads CASARFLTAQETQYF. The CDR3 nucleotides are TGCGCCAGCGCCAGGTTCCTGACAGCCCAAGAGACCCAGTACTTC.

V gene TRBV11-2 combines with J gene TRBJ2-5; unclear D gene. This CDR3 has 13 residues. The ends were cut back, 6 bases at V and 2 bases at J, with 10 bases in the middle. CDR1 is SGHAT and CDR2 is FQNNGV in the germline V gene. CDR3 coding DNA: TGTGCCAGCAGGCCGCAGAGTCAAGAGACCCAGTACTTC. The encoded protein is CASRPQSQETQYF.

This chain connects TRBV7-9 to TRBJ2-4; D is unclear. The CDR3 has 12 amino acids. CDR1 and CDR2 from the germline V gene are SEHNR and FQNEAQ (reference sequence). The V end was cut by 1 base, the J end by 4 bases, with 2 bases between. This chain's CDR3 is CASSLGKNIQYF. CDR3 DNA: TGTGCCAGCAGCTTAGGGAAAAACATTCAGTACTTC. Based on the CDR3 plus reference TRBV7-9 and TRBJ2-4, the full variable domain is DTGVSQNPRHKITKRGQNVTFRCDPISEHNRLYWYRQTLGQGPEFLTYFQNEAQLEKSRLLSDRFSAERPKGSFSTLEIQRTEQGDSAMYLCASSLGKNIQYFGAGTRLSVL.

The rearrangement links TRBV6-6 to TRBJ1-1; D is perhaps TRBD1 (5 bases). Between the trimmed V and J ends, which lost 4 bases and 1 base, there was a span of 7 bases. Germline assignment: CDR1 MNHNY and CDR2 SVGAGI (reference sequence). This CDR3 spans 13 amino acids. The CDR3 DNA is TGTGCCAGCAGTTCGGGACGGAACACTGAAGCTTTCTTT. It translates to CASSSGRNTEAFF.

The chain has TRBV18 and TRBJ1-2, with D perhaps TRBD1 (5 bases). There are 12 residues in the CDR3. Trimming left V 6 bases short and J 4 bases short, with 9 bases between. CDR1 and CDR2 from the germline V gene are KGHSH and LQKENI. CDR3 in DNA: TGTGCCAGCTCCCGCGGGGGCTATGGCTACACCTTC. As protein: CASSRGGYGYTF.

The V call is TRBV29-1, the J call TRBJ2-6, with D unresolved. Looked up from germline, CDR1 is SQVTM and CDR2 is ANQGSEA. The CDR3 has 14 amino acids. Trimming left V 6 bases short and J 0 bases short, with 9 bases between. This chain's CDR3 is CSVSPGSGANVLTF. The CDR3 DNA reads TGCAGCGTCTCCCCGGGCTCTGGGGCCAACGTCCTGACTTTC.

This chain uses TRBV11-2 with TRBJ2-5; D might be TRBD1 (7 bases). Germline V gene data show CDR1 as SGHAT and CDR2 as FQNNGV. Trimming pared 1 base from V and 7 bases from J, leaving 16 bases between. The CDR3 is 15 amino acids. The CDR3 here is CASSLGRDSPGTQYF. The DNA for the CDR3 is TGTGCCAGCAGCTTAGGGCGGGACAGCCCTGGGACCCAGTACTTC.

The V call is TRBV29-1, the J call TRBJ2-5; 9 nucleotides line up with TRBD1. Per the germline V gene, CDR1 is SQVTM and CDR2 is ANQGSEA. Trimming removed 7 bases from V and 2 bases from J; junction bases left unmatched: 8. This CDR3 contains 14 residues. CDR3 region: CSGLGQGRQETQYF. The DNA for the CDR3 is TGCAGCGGGCTGGGACAGGGAAGGCAAGAGACCCAGTACTTC.

The CDR3 loop is CAWSYLGQGYNEQFF. In nucleotides, the CDR3 is TGTGCCTGGAGTTACTTGGGACAGGGATACAATGAGCAGTTCTTC. The V gene is TRBV30, the J gene TRBJ2-1, with 9 bases identical to TRBD1. Germline V gene sequence: CDR1 GTSNPN, CDR2 SVGIG (reference sequence). With 2 bases clipped from V and 4 bases from J, the junction kept 6 bases outside the gene matches. This CDR3 region has 15 residues.

This clone was seen only a few times. The genes are TRBV29-1 and TRBJ2-5, with 10 bases that match TRBD1. The CDR3 is 14 residues long. Germline V gene sequence: CDR1 SQVTM, CDR2 ANQGSEA. With V trimmed by 7 bases and J by 5 bases, 10 bases remained unmatched. The CDR3 sequence: CSADSTGGTETQYF. The CDR3 DNA is TGCAGCGCAGACTCGACAGGGGGCACGGAGACCCAGTACTTC.

This clone turned up a few times. The V gene is TRBV29-1, the J gene TRBJ1-1; perhaps TRBD1 as D (6 bases). V was clipped by 1 base and J by 5 bases, with 8 bases between them. The CDR3 has 12 amino acids. The germline V gene encodes CDR1 SQVTM and CDR2 ANQGSEA. As DNA, the CDR3 is TGCAGCGTTGAAGGACAGGAAACTGAAGCTTTCTTT. It specifies CSVEGQETEAFF.

The rearrangement links TRBV14 to TRBJ1-2; no definite D call. Germline V gene sequence: CDR1 SGHDN, CDR2 FVKESK. Trimming cost V 1 base and J 2 bases, with 2 bases left between them. This CDR3 is 12 amino acids long. CDR3 region: CASSQGNYGYTF. The CDR3 DNA sequence: TGTGCCAGCAGCCAAGGGAACTATGGCTACACCTTC.

The rearrangement uses TRBV18 and TRBJ1-2; a possible D gene is TRBD1 (5 bases). This CDR3 is built from 11 residues. Trimming pared 6 bases from V and 7 bases from J, leaving 9 bases between. Per germline, CDR1 KGHSH and CDR2 LQKENI. The CDR3 coding sequence is TGTGCCAGCTCTCCAGGGTCTGGCTACACCTTC. This codes for CASSPGSGYTF. Full variable domain (rest looked up from reference TRBV18 and TRBJ1-2): NAGVMQNPRHLVRRRGQEARLRCSPMKGHSHVYWYRQLPEEGLKFMVYLQKENIIDESGMPKERFSAEFPKEGPSILRIQQVVRGDSAAYFCASSPGSGYTFGSGTRLTVV.

This clone was detected only once. The chain links TRBV5-1 to TRBJ2-7, with no clear D. CDR3 length: 12 amino acids. V lost 5 bases, J lost 5 bases, and 11 bases lay in between. Germline lookup yields CDR1 SGHRS and CDR2 YFSETQ. CDR3 nucleotides: TGCGCCAGCAGTCGGCCGCCGGACGAGCAGTACTTC. Translated, it gives CASSRPPDEQYF.